The TCR beta chain under discussion was sequenced for a study of cytomegalovirus exposure and HLA in healthy donors. Whole-study context: In a later analysis, the roughly 120 validation repertoires were reported to have used the same platform as the 550 to 850 first-cohort repertoires.

This clone is a singleton in its sample. The antigen remains unidentified. Sequencing used immunoSEQ multiplex PCR; TCRdb keeps in-frame clones, though not all of them. The sample lists 85,000 to 90,000 clones; approximately 96% were seen once. This CDR3 spans 14 amino acids. Trimming removed 6 bases from V and 1 base from J; junction bases left unmatched: 2. CDR1 and CDR2 from the germline V gene are MNHNS and SASEGT. Study-level results: The majority of TCR sequences were rare, yet some public TCRs appeared in many donors. A few CMV-associated chains were confirmed in vitro to be specific for CMV antigens.

The donors were part of the validation cohort of roughly 130 subjects. That cohort was separate from the first cohort, which comprised 666 subjects. The sequence was collected from a man aged 18 to 30 in good health and CMV-seronegative. The J gene is TRBJ2-1, the V gene TRBV6-1; 8 bases fit TRBD2. The sequenced material came from PBMCs. Here the CDR3 reads CASRTSGSYNEQFF. CDR3 sequence (DNA): TGTGCCAGCAGAACTAGCGGTTCCTACAATGAGCAGTTCTTC.